Presented here are 31 T cell receptor beta chains from one specimen sequenced in a study of blood T cell repertoires in COVID-19. Assay used: immunoSEQ multiplex PCR; TCRdb lists only in-frame clones, some missing. The table has about 270,000 clones, 88% seen once. Specimen: PBMCs or T cells enriched from blood (not recorded which). These receptors came from a woman aged 60-75 years in a cohort exposed to, infected with or recovered from COVID-19 (not recorded which).

This chain links TRBV6-1 with TRBJ1-3, with D unclear. This CDR3 region has 14 residues. Trimming shortened V by 3 bases and J by 0 bases, and 6 bases separated the two germline ends. Germline CDR1 MNHNS, CDR2 SASEGT. CDR3 in amino acids: CASSENSSGNTIYF. The DNA of the CDR3 is TGTGCCAGCAGTGAGAACAGCTCTGGAAACACCATATATTTT.

This clone was observed many times. The chain combines TRBV4-1 with TRBJ1-2, with 8 positions matching TRBD1. This CDR3 region has 15 residues. Looked up from germline, CDR1 is MGHRA and CDR2 is YSYEKL. V lost 3 bases and J lost 3; bases outside the gene matches: 6. CDR3 in amino acids: CASSQDDRGHYGYTF. In DNA form, the CDR3 reads TGCGCCAGCAGCCAGGATGACAGGGGACACTATGGCTACACCTTC.

This chain connects TRBV27 to TRBJ2-7, with a tentative D call TRBD2 (5 bases). The CDR3 length is 15 residues. Trimming pared 6 bases from V and 0 bases from J, leaving 15 bases between. Germline assignment: CDR1 MNHEY and CDR2 SMNVEV (reference sequence). The DNA of the CDR3 is TGTGCCAGCAGCCAATACTCGGGGAGCTCCTACGAGCAGTACTTC. Its protein product is CASSQYSGSSYEQYF.

V and J are TRBV20-1 and TRBJ2-2, with D perhaps matching TRBD2 (5 bases). Per the germline V gene, CDR1 is DFQATT and CDR2 is SNEGSKA (reference sequence). Trimming took 3 bases from V and 5 from J, leaving 13 bases between them. The length of the CDR3 is 14 residues. The CDR3 DNA sequence: TGCAGTGCTAGTAGGGAGTACGGAACCGGGGAGCTGTTTTTT. It encodes CSASREYGTGELFF.

The V call is TRBV5-6, the J call TRBJ2-5; TRBD2 aligns across 9 bases. Trimming cost V 4 bases and J 2 bases; bases outside gene matches: 3. This CDR3 contains 14 residues. CDR1 is SGHDT, CDR2 YYEEEE, per germline. For the CDR3, the DNA is TGTGCCAGCAGCACGGGACTAGCACAAGAGACCCAGTACTTC. This encodes CASSTGLAQETQYF.

The chain recombines TRBV4-2 with TRBJ1-5; D may be TRBD1 (6 bases). From germline, CDR1 is LGHNA and CDR2 YNFKEQ. The CDR3 is 15 residues long. V was clipped by 0 bases and J by 5 bases, with 11 bases between them. The CDR3 sequence is CASSQDTGQYQPQHF. CDR3 nucleotide sequence: TGTGCCAGCAGCCAAGATACCGGACAGTATCAGCCCCAGCATTTT.

The genes are TRBV1 and TRBJ1-5. TRBV1 is given as a pseudogene. The CDR3 is 13 amino acids. As DNA, the CDR3 is TGCACCAGCAGCCAAAGAGGGAATCAGCCCCAGCATTTT. It codes for CTSSQRGNQPQHF.

The V call is TRBV28, the J call TRBJ2-3, with D unresolved. This CDR3 comprises 11 residues. The V and J ends lost 6 bases and 5 bases respectively, with 6 bases between them. Germline loops: CDR1 MDHEN, CDR2 SYDVKM. CDR3 amino acids: CASSTKDTQYF. CDR3 nucleotide sequence: TGTGCCAGCAGCACAAAAGATACGCAGTATTTT.

V usage is TRBV5-1 and J usage is TRBJ1-2; D uncertain. V lost 1 base and J 1 base, leaving 8 bases between the germline ends. Germline CDR1 reads SGHRS; CDR2 reads YFSETQ. The CDR3 is 14 residues long. The CDR3, as DNA: TGCGCCAGCAGCTTGTTTACAGATAACTATGGCTACACCTTC. It translates to CASSLFTDNYGYTF.

This chain connects TRBV25-1 to TRBJ1-6; a possible D gene is TRBD1 (5 bases). This CDR3 region has 16 residues. Germline CDR1 and CDR2: MGHDK and SYGVNS. V shed 3 bases and J shed 10 bases, with 19 bases lying between them. CDR3 coding DNA: TGTGCCAGCAGTGACGGGACCCTACTGGGGGGGTCACCCCTCCACTTT. It is translated as CASSDGTLLGGSPLHF.

The gene calls are TRBV6-5 and TRBJ1-4; 8 bases line up with TRBD1. V dropped 6 bases and J dropped 8; count of bases not matched to a gene: 5. Germline CDR1 reads MNHEY; CDR2 reads SVGAGI. The CDR3 has 13 amino acids. CDR3 nucleotide sequence: TGTGCCAGCAGCAGGGGGCCCGAGGAAAAACTGTTTTTT. Translated: CASSRGPEEKLFF.

The chain has TRBV6-4 and TRBJ2-4; D perhaps matches TRBD1 (5 bases). Trimming cost V 7 bases and J 0 bases, with 16 bases left between them. CDR1 and CDR2 from the germline V gene are MRHNA and SNTAGT. The CDR3 length is 16 residues. The CDR3 nucleotides read TGTGCCAGCACGAAACTGCAGGGTTTAGCCAAAAACATTCAGTACTTC. This codes for CASTKLQGLAKNIQYF.

The chain uses TRBV9 and TRBJ2-7; 11 positions match TRBD2. V dropped 0 bases and J dropped 4; count of bases not matched to a gene: 12. The germline V gene encodes CDR1 SGDLS and CDR2 YYNGEE. This CDR3 contains 18 residues. Here the CDR3 reads CASSVESVAGGPEYEQYF. Here the CDR3 DNA reads TGTGCCAGCAGCGTAGAGTCGGTAGCGGGAGGGCCGGAGTACGAGCAGTACTTC.

This chain links TRBV11-3 with TRBJ2-1; 11 positions agree with TRBD1. V gave up 4 bases and J gave up 7 bases; unmatched junction bases: 9. Germline V gene data show CDR1 as SGHNT and CDR2 as YENEEA. CDR3 length equals 16 residues. CDR3 DNA sequence: TGTGCCAGCAGCTCATTAGAGGGGACAGGGGGGAATGAGCAGTTCTTC. It specifies CASSSLEGTGGNEQFF.

CDR3 sequence reads: CASSLGTRDEQYF. As DNA, the CDR3 is TGTGCCAGCAGCTTAGGAACTCGGGACGAGCAGTACTTC. The chain joins TRBV11-1 to TRBJ2-7; D uncertain. V was cut by 1 base and J by 5 bases, with 9 bases left in between. The V gene's germline CDR1 is SGHAT and CDR2 FQDESV (reference sequence). This CDR3 has 13 amino acids.

V is TRBV5-6 and J is TRBJ1-1; 8 nucleotides match TRBD1. With 4 bases clipped from V and 0 bases from J, the junction kept 11 bases outside the gene matches. The germline V gene has CDR1 SGHDT and CDR2 YYEEEE. CDR3 length: 17 residues. As DNA, the CDR3 is TGTGCCAGCAGCCACGACAGGGGCCAGGGGATGAACACTGAAGCTTTCTTT. Translating gives CASSHDRGQGMNTEAFF.

The chain couples TRBV6-5 to TRBJ2-2; 7 nucleotides match TRBD2. CDR1 MNHEY and CDR2 SVGAGI come from the germline V gene. The CDR3 contains 16 residues. Trimming at V came to 2 bases and at J to 0 bases, leaving 3 bases not matched to a gene. CDR3 sequence reads: CASSYDGRPNTGELFF. The CDR3 coding sequence is TGTGCCAGCAGTTACGACGGGAGGCCGAACACCGGGGAGCTGTTTTTT.

The V and J genes are TRBV7-2 and TRBJ1-6; 7 nucleotides agree with TRBD1. CDR3 size: 15 residues. Unmatched junction bases numbered 5, after V lost 2 bases and J lost 7 bases. Germline values: CDR1 SGHTA, CDR2 FQGNSA. The CDR3 is CASSLRGQRNSPLHF. The CDR3 region has the DNA TGTGCCAGCAGCTTACGGGGACAGAGGAATTCACCCCTCCACTTT.

A single count supports this clone. The gene calls are TRBV24-1 and TRBJ1-5; 8 positions agree with TRBD1. This CDR3 comprises 16 residues. With 5 bases clipped from V and 5 bases from J, the junction kept 10 bases outside the gene matches. Germline loops: CDR1 KGHDR, CDR2 SFDVKD. The CDR3 protein is CATSGQGAEKDQPQHF. CDR3 sequence (DNA): TGTGCCACCAGTGGTCAGGGGGCGGAGAAAGATCAGCCCCAGCATTTT.

The chain carries TRBV27 and TRBJ1-4; tentative D call: TRBD1 (6 bases). Germline V CDR1 and CDR2: MNHEY, SMNVEV (reference sequence). CDR3 size: 14 residues. The ends were cut back, 10 bases at V and 8 bases at J, with 20 bases in the middle. CDR3 sequence: CATRGGHLSEKLFF. CDR3 sequence (DNA): TGTGCCACCCGGGGGGGACACTTGTCGGAAAAACTGTTTTTT.

The gene calls are TRBV21-1 and TRBJ2-2; the DNA was not used to check the table's D call, TRBD1. TRBV21-1 is a known pseudogene. The CDR3 covers 17 residues. CDR3: CASSKGGYRVNTGELFF. DNA of the CDR3: TGTGCCAGCAGCAAAGGGGGGTACAGGGTGAACACCGGGGAGCTGTTTTTT.

The rearrangement joins TRBV7-9 to TRBJ1-2; perhaps TRBD1 as D (5 bases). Germline V gene sequence: CDR1 SEHNR, CDR2 FQNEAQ (reference sequence). The CDR3 contains 16 residues. V was cut by 3 bases and J by 4 bases, with 18 bases left in between. CDR3 coding DNA: TGTGCCAGCAGCTTTAGCACAGGCGGACCGGGCTATGGCTACACCTTC. This codes for CASSFSTGGPGYGYTF.

The table lists this clone with a count of one. This rearrangement joins TRBV27 to TRBJ2-3; 13 nucleotides align to TRBD2. The junction had 6 bases not matched to a gene; V was cut back by 1 base and J by 5 bases. The CDR3 is 17 amino acids. CDR1 and CDR2 from the germline V gene are MNHEY and SMNVEV (reference sequence). The CDR3: CASSLLLAGGPRDTQYF. DNA of the CDR3: TGTGCCAGCAGTTTATTACTAGCGGGAGGGCCACGAGATACGCAGTATTTT.

CDR3: CASSPDRSSGNTIYF. CDR3 coding DNA: TGTGCCAGCAGCCCGGACAGAAGCTCTGGAAACACCATATATTTT. This sequence joins TRBV2 and TRBJ1-3; D possibly corresponds to TRBD1 (6 bases). CDR3 size: 15 residues. The germline V gene has CDR1 SNHLY and CDR2 FYNNEI. The V end was cut by 6 bases, the J end by 0 bases, with 12 bases between.

This rearrangement joins TRBV11-3 to TRBJ2-7; D is undetermined. V shed 5 bases and J shed 6 bases, with 14 bases lying between them. The germline V gene encodes CDR1 SGHNT and CDR2 YENEEA. The CDR3 loop spans 13 amino acids. CDR3 protein: CASSTTPLGEQYF. The DNA of the CDR3 is TGTGCCAGCAGCACTACACCCTTAGGCGAGCAGTACTTC.

The gene calls are TRBV27 and TRBJ2-6; TRBD1 might be the D (6 bases). CDR1 and CDR2 from the germline V gene are MNHEY and SMNVEV (reference sequence). The CDR3 consists of 16 residues. Trimming removed 3 bases at V and 0 bases at J, with 9 bases between. The CDR3 loop is CASSFGQISGANVLTF. The CDR3 DNA is TGTGCCAGCAGTTTCGGACAGATCTCTGGGGCCAACGTCCTGACTTTC.

The chain employs TRBV28 and TRBJ2-5, with TRBD1 as a possible D gene (6 bases). Germline lookup yields CDR1 MDHEN and CDR2 SYDVKM. The V and J ends lost 6 bases and 7 bases respectively, with 12 bases between them. The CDR3 loop spans 12 amino acids. This CDR3 reads CASSTAGVTQYF. CDR3 DNA sequence: TGTGCCAGCAGCACCGCAGGGGTGACCCAGTACTTC. The complete variable domain, with remaining parts taken from reference TRBV28 and TRBJ2-5, reads DVKVTQSSRYLVKRTGEKVFLECVQDMDHENMFWYRQDPGLGLRLIYFSYDVKMKEKGDIPEGYSVSREKKERFSLILESASTNQTSMYLCASSTAGVTQYFGPGTRLLVL.

The V and J genes are TRBV25-1 and TRBJ1-4, with D maybe TRBD1 (5 bases). CDR3 length: 17 residues. V lost 3 bases, J lost 8 bases, and 22 bases lay in between. CDR1 MGHDK and CDR2 SYGVNS come from the germline V gene. CDR3 nucleotide sequence: TGTGCCAGCAGTGATGGGGGTATGGGAGGGATAAGAGAAAAACTGTTTTTT. Amino acid sequence: CASSDGGMGGIREKLFF.

The V and J genes are TRBV20-1 and TRBJ2-5; D possibly corresponds to TRBD1 (5 bases). The length of the CDR3 is 12 residues. Germline V gene sequence: CDR1 DFQATT, CDR2 SNEGSKA (reference sequence). Trimming left V 3 bases short and J 7 bases short, with 12 bases between. The CDR3 here is CSASRGQGTQYF. The CDR3 DNA follows: TGCAGTGCTAGTCGTGGGCAGGGGACCCAGTACTTC.

The chain employs TRBV6-2 or TRBV6-3 and TRBJ1-4, with D perhaps matching TRBD1 (6 bases). From germline, CDR1 is MNHEY and CDR2 SVGEGT. The CDR3 sequence is 13 residues long. V lost 6 bases to trimming and J lost 12 bases, with 17 bases between them. In DNA form, the CDR3 reads TGTGCCAGCAGCCTCCGGGGCGGGGGGCAACTGTTTTTT. Its translation is CASSLRGGGQLFF.

The chain joins TRBV27 to TRBJ2-1, with 9 positions matching TRBD2. Germline V gene data show CDR1 as MNHEY and CDR2 as SMNVEV (reference sequence). The length of the CDR3 is 16 residues. V shed 6 bases, J shed 5 bases, and the junction held 11 bases outside the gene matches. CDR3 coding DNA: TGTGCCAGCAGCTCCTATGGCGCGGGAGGGCACAATGAGCAGTTCTTC. Encoded protein: CASSSYGAGGHNEQFF.